This is a list of T cell receptor beta chains from one sample in a study of T-cell reconstitution after alpha-beta-depleted transplantation in children. TCRdb reanalysed the PCR reads using MiXCR and keeps one entry per CDR3 protein. The sample carries about a million distinct CDR3 sequences, around 30% recorded once. The starting material was PBMCs, mostly from graft donor cells, obtained 360 days after TCRalphabeta/CD19-depleted stem cell transplant. All receptors come from a boy younger than two who had a stem cell transplant for SCID, so the T cells may come from the graft donor. Each CDR3 is given with its conserved first and last residue. A row's size may be missing; if present it is once, few, many or a size class.

>TRBV7-9|.|16
CASSTRESGFGNTIYF
>TRBV10-3|.|14
CAISVGGGNQPQHF
>TRBV7-9|.|14
CASNPSGGNNEQFF
>TRBV5-1|once|15
CASSPLRRTYNEQFF
>TRBV6-2/TRBV6-3|.|13
CASTSSGSYEQYF
>TRBV12-3/TRBV12-4|.|11
CASSIPPAQYF
>TRBV28|.|14
CASSREGTGTRIFF
>TRBV20-1|few|15
CSARVGGRGKQPQHF
>TRBV7-2|.|15
CASSLVVGGLNEQFF
>TRBV6-2/TRBV6-3|few|18
CASSYRGQTIRFQETQYF
>TRBV20-1|.|17
CSARDTPTGSIGTEAFF
>TRBV7-9|.|15
CASSGAGTMNTEAFF
>TRBV15|.|16
CATSRDLPPDTGELFF
>TRBV5-5|.|16
CASSSVTGPVNEKLFF
>TRBV5-1|.|16
CASRFSRGQGVQEQYF
>TRBV12-3/TRBV12-4|few|15
CASSPLISGANVLTF